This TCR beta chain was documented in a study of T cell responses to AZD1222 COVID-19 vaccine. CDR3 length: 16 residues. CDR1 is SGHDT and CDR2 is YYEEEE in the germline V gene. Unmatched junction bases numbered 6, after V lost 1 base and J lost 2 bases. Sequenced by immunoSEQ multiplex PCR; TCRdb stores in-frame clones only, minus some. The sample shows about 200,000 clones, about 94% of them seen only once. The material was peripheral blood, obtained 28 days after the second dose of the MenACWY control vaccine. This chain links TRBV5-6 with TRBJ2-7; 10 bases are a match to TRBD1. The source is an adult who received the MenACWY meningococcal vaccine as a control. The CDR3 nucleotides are TGTGCCAGCAGCTTGCCACCGGGGACAGGGGCCTACGAGCAGTACTTC. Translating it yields CASSLPPGTGAYEQYF.